These 13 T cell receptor beta chains were all obtained from the same sample, sequenced in a study of cytomegalovirus exposure and HLA in healthy donors. Repertoires were generated with immunoSEQ multiplex PCR, while TCRdb's copy carries only in-frame clones and drops some. The sample has some 120,000 clones; roughly 86% are singletons. The sample taken for sequencing was PBMCs. The receptors here all came from a man aged 25-40 years in good health and CMV-seronegative.

The rearrangement joins TRBV25-1 to TRBJ2-7; unclear D gene. The germline gives CDR1 MGHDK, CDR2 SYGVNS. The CDR3 totals 12 residues. Trimming pared 4 bases from V and 5 bases from J, leaving 9 bases between. DNA for the CDR3: TGTGCCAGCAGTGGCCCCGCTAACGAGCAGTACTTC. This encodes CASSGPANEQYF.

The rearrangement joins TRBV2 to TRBJ2-3; D not certain. V lost 0 bases and J 6 bases, leaving 10 bases between the germline ends. This CDR3 spans 14 amino acids. CDR1 and CDR2 from the germline V gene are SNHLY and FYNNEI. CDR3 nucleotide sequence: TGTGCCAGCAGTGAAGCGTCGTTCGAGGATACGCAGTATTTT. Protein: CASSEASFEDTQYF.

The J gene is TRBJ2-1, the V gene TRBV11-2; no reliable D call. Germline lookup yields CDR1 SGHAT and CDR2 FQNNGV. The CDR3 totals 13 residues. Trimming took 3 bases from V and 0 from J, leaving 3 bases between them. This CDR3 is CASSLSSYNEQFF. The CDR3 bases are TGTGCCAGCAGCTTGAGCTCCTACAATGAGCAGTTCTTC.

This clone came up a few times. The chain carries TRBV19 and TRBJ2-2; D unresolved. This CDR3 has 12 residues. Germline CDR1 and CDR2: LNHDA and SQIVND (reference sequence). Trimming pared 7 bases from V and 1 base from J, leaving 4 bases between. The CDR3 sequence: CASTGNTGELFF. CDR3 coding DNA: TGTGCCAGTACAGGGAACACCGGGGAGCTGTTTTTT.

The CDR3 DNA sequence: TGTGCCAGCACAGGAGCGGTATCAGATACGCAGTATTTT. This translates into CASTGAVSDTQYF. V gene TRBV6-5 combines with J gene TRBJ2-3, with a tentative D call TRBD2 (5 bases). Germline CDR1 reads MNHEY; CDR2 reads SVGAGI. The CDR3 runs 13 residues. V lost 7 bases and J 4 bases, leaving 12 bases between the germline ends.

The CDR3 loop is CASSSGNTEAFF. The CDR3 region has the DNA TGTGCCAGCAGTTCAGGGAACACTGAAGCTTTCTTT. V usage is TRBV6-5 and J usage is TRBJ1-1; D gene ambiguous. The CDR3 contains 12 residues. Germline loops: CDR1 MNHEY, CDR2 SVGAGI. V gave up 4 bases and J gave up 1 base, with 4 bases separating them.

This chain joins TRBV25-1 and TRBJ2-2; 8 nucleotides agree with TRBD2. The trim removed 3 bases at V and 3 bases at J, leaving 3 bases unmatched. This CDR3 contains 15 residues. From germline, CDR1 is MGHDK and CDR2 SYGVNS. CDR3: CASSDPGRDTGELFF. The CDR3 region has the DNA TGTGCCAGCAGTGATCCCGGGAGGGACACCGGGGAGCTGTTTTTT.

DNA for the CDR3: TGTGCCAGCAGCGTAGGTGCGGTGAACACTGAAGCTTTCTTT. This codes for CASSVGAVNTEAFF. The chain combines TRBV9 with TRBJ1-1, with D hard to call. V lost 0 bases and J 0 bases, leaving 6 bases between the germline ends. This CDR3 comprises 14 residues. Germline V CDR1 and CDR2: SGDLS, YYNGEE.

This clone showed up just once. This chain joins TRBV5-1 and TRBJ2-7; 8 nucleotides align to TRBD2. V dropped 0 bases and J dropped 4; count of bases not matched to a gene: 6. The germline CDR1 and CDR2 sequences are SGHRS and YFSETQ. This CDR3 contains 15 residues. The CDR3 loop is CASSLATTSVYEQYF. The CDR3 DNA reads as TGCGCCAGCAGCTTGGCCACGACTAGCGTGTACGAGCAGTACTTC.

V gene TRBV10-3 combines with J gene TRBJ2-3; 15 bases line up with TRBD2. CDR3 length equals 20 residues. The V gene end was trimmed by 6 bases and the J gene end by 6 bases; junction bases not matched to a gene: 19. The germline V gene encodes CDR1 ENHRY and CDR2 SYGVKD. The DNA for the CDR3 is TGTGCCATCAGACCCCATCGTACCTCGGGACTAGCGGGAGGAGGTGATACGCAGTATTTT. Its protein is CAIRPHRTSGLAGGGDTQYF.

The chain carries TRBV9 and TRBJ2-7; D is perhaps TRBD2 (6 bases). The CDR3 extends over 16 amino acids. V was clipped by 0 bases and J by 6 bases, with 19 bases between them. The germline gives CDR1 SGDLS, CDR2 YYNGEE. CDR3 protein: CASSVVGGTSLSEQYF. The CDR3 region has the DNA TGTGCCAGCAGCGTAGTGGGGGGAACCTCTCTGAGCGAGCAGTACTTC.

V is TRBV5-1 and J is TRBJ2-5; 16 bases are a match to TRBD2. J lost 5 bases, V lost 4 bases, and 5 bases had no gene match. Germline-derived CDR1 and CDR2 are SGHRS and YFSETQ. The CDR3 contains 16 residues. CDR3 amino acids: CASSPGTSGRGETQYF. CDR3 DNA: TGCGCCAGCAGCCCGGGGACTAGCGGGAGGGGTGAGACCCAGTACTTC.

This clone showed up just a few times. The rearrangement uses TRBV7-2 and TRBJ2-7; D is ambiguous. Germline V gene sequence: CDR1 SGHTA, CDR2 FQGNSA. The CDR3 is 12 residues long. The V and J ends lost 2 bases and 4 bases respectively, with 6 bases between them. The CDR3 bases are TGTGCCAGCAGCTTATCAGTTTACGAGCAGTACTTC. Amino acid sequence: CASSLSVYEQYF.